These 15 T cell receptor beta chains came from one sample sequenced in a study of T cell changes during pregnancy in multiple sclerosis. Generated by immunoSEQ multiplex PCR, the TCRdb table keeps only in-frame clones and is missing some. This repertoire shows about 44,000 clones, about 90% found once; its top ten account for over 0.5%. Source: CD4+ T cells from peripheral blood mononuclear cells, taken in the third trimester of pregnancy. These receptors came from a female donor with multiple sclerosis, enrolled in a pregnancy study.

This clone was seen once. This chain connects TRBV19 to TRBJ2-3; D remains unclear. The CDR3 runs to 15 residues. CDR1 LNHDA and CDR2 SQIVND come from the germline V gene (reference sequence). V dropped 5 bases and J dropped 1 base, with 13 bases sitting between them. CDR3 residues: CASSQSAGGTDTQYF. CDR3 DNA: TGTGCCAGTAGTCAGTCGGCAGGTGGCACAGATACGCAGTATTTT.

This sequence joins TRBV7-9 and TRBJ2-3; the match to TRBD1 covers 8 bases. This CDR3 spans 18 amino acids. V was pared by 5 bases and J by 3 bases, with 16 bases of the junction left unmatched. Germline CDR1 is SEHNR and CDR2 is FQNEAQ (reference sequence). The CDR3 DNA follows: TGTGCCAGCAGCCGTGGACAGGGAGAACTCCAAATTACAGATACGCAGTATTTT. Residues: CASSRGQGELQITDTQYF.

V is TRBV4-3 and J is TRBJ2-4; D remains unclear. Per the germline V gene, CDR1 is LGHNA and CDR2 is YSLEER. V lost 4 bases and J 0 bases, leaving 13 bases between the germline ends. The CDR3 spans 16 residues. In DNA, the CDR3 is TGCGCCAGCAGCCTGTCCAGAATCGTAGCCAAAAACATTCAGTACTTC. Translating gives CASSLSRIVAKNIQYF.

The gene calls are TRBV11-1 and TRBJ2-1, with D possibly being TRBD1 (6 bases). Looked up from germline, CDR1 is SGHAT and CDR2 is FQDESV (reference sequence). The V end was cut by 5 bases, the J end by 7 bases, with 15 bases between. The CDR3 extends over 14 amino acids. CDR3 bases: TGTGCCAGCAGCCCTAGGGGGAGTGGGAATGAGCAGTTCTTC. As protein: CASSPRGSGNEQFF.

V gene TRBV9 combines with J gene TRBJ2-3, with D maybe TRBD2 (5 bases). Trimming took 2 bases from V and 2 from J, leaving 15 bases between them. CDR3 size: 16 residues. In germline, CDR1 is SGDLS, CDR2 YYNGEE. CDR3 amino acids: CASSVSSQPTTDTQYF. CDR3 nucleotide sequence: TGTGCCAGCAGCGTTTCTAGCCAGCCTACCACAGATACGCAGTATTTT. The variable domain in full, with the rest retrieved from reference TRBV9 and TRBJ2-3, is DSGVTQTPKHLITATGQRVTLRCSPRSGDLSVYWYQQSLDQGLQFLIQYYNGEERAKGNILERFSAQQFPDLHSELNLSSLELGDSALYFCASSVSSQPTTDTQYFGPGTRLTVL.

The chain joins TRBV7-9 to TRBJ1-4; D perhaps matches TRBD1 (5 bases). CDR3 length equals 15 residues. Germline CDR1 is SEHNR and CDR2 is FQNEAQ (reference sequence). V lost 2 bases and J lost 7, with 14 bases in between. CDR3 sequence (DNA): TGTGCCAGCAGCTTATCAGGGAGGGTCAGTGAAAAACTGTTTTTT. Residues: CASSLSGRVSEKLFF.

The rearrangement links TRBV18 to TRBJ1-5; D uncertain. The CDR3 extends over 15 amino acids. V was pared by 3 bases and J by 2 bases, with 11 bases between. Germline V gene lookup returns CDR1 KGHSH and CDR2 LQKENI. The CDR3 DNA is TGTGCCAGCTCACCGGCGGTTTCGGGCAATCAGCCCCAGCATTTT. Amino acids: CASSPAVSGNQPQHF.

This chain links TRBV28 with TRBJ1-5, with TRBD1 identical over 12 bases. The V gene end was trimmed by 6 bases and the J gene end by 1 base; junction bases not matched to a gene: 7. CDR1 MDHEN and CDR2 SYDVKM come from the germline V gene. The CDR3 spans 17 residues. In nucleotides, the CDR3 is TGTGCCAGCAGCTCGCGGGACAGGGGGCCGAGCAATCAGCCCCAGCATTTT. Translating gives CASSSRDRGPSNQPQHF.

V gene TRBV27 combines with J gene TRBJ2-3; perhaps TRBD1 as D (5 bases). The germline gives CDR1 MNHEY, CDR2 SMNVEV (reference sequence). The CDR3 consists of 14 residues. The germline V and J ends were trimmed by 2 bases and 4 bases, with 10 bases remaining between them. The CDR3, as DNA: TGTGCCAGCAGTTTACGTTTGACAGCAGATACGCAGTATTTT. Protein product: CASSLRLTADTQYF.

This chain joins TRBV5-1 and TRBJ2-1, with 9 positions matching TRBD2. This CDR3 region has 18 residues. Germline V gene data show CDR1 as SGHRS and CDR2 as YFSETQ. V trimming: 3 bases; J trimming: 6 bases; junction bases outside the gene matches: 16. The CDR3 protein is CASSSPGLAPGKGNEQFF. The CDR3 DNA reads TGCGCCAGCAGCTCTCCGGGACTAGCCCCGGGAAAGGGCAATGAGCAGTTCTTC.

CDR3 protein: CASSIRGEQYF. In DNA form, the CDR3 reads TGTGCCAGTAGTATAAGGGGCGAGCAGTACTTC. The chain combines TRBV19 with TRBJ2-7; weak D call: TRBD1 (5 bases). V was cut by 2 bases and J by 6 bases, with 5 bases left in between. The CDR3 contains 11 residues. The V gene's germline CDR1 is LNHDA and CDR2 SQIVND (reference sequence).

This sequence joins TRBV7-9 and TRBJ2-5; a possible D gene is TRBD1 (5 bases). Deletions cut 0 bases from V and 0 bases from J, with 5 bases between. The CDR3 contains 14 residues. From germline, CDR1 is SEHNR and CDR2 FQNEAQ (reference sequence). The DNA for the CDR3 is TGTGCCAGCAGCTTAGCCAGGGACCAAGAGACCCAGTACTTC. This encodes CASSLARDQETQYF.

This chain joins TRBV5-1 and TRBJ2-1; 12 nucleotides align to TRBD2. J gave up 3 bases and V 4 bases, and 5 bases lay outside the gene matches. The CDR3 is made up of 16 amino acids. Germline V gene data show CDR1 as SGHRS and CDR2 as YFSETQ. The CDR3 region is CASSTTSGSFYNEQFF. In nucleotides, the CDR3 is TGCGCCAGCAGCACGACTAGCGGGAGTTTCTACAATGAGCAGTTCTTC.

This clone was seen a few times. The chain has TRBV7-2 and TRBJ1-1; D might be TRBD1 (6 bases). The germline V and J ends were trimmed by 7 bases and 0 bases, with 15 bases remaining between them. The CDR3 length is 15 residues. Germline V gives CDR1 SGHTA, CDR2 FQGNSA. CDR3 amino acids: CASTLTGYLNTEAFF. CDR3 in DNA: TGTGCCAGCACCCTCACAGGGTACCTGAACACTGAAGCTTTCTTT.

The genes are TRBV30 and TRBJ2-1, with TRBD2 matching over 7 bases. The CDR3 spans 14 residues. V shed 0 bases, J shed 15 bases, and the junction held 14 bases outside the gene matches. CDR1 and CDR2 (germline): GTSNPN, SVGIG (reference sequence). CDR3 loop: CAWSVKREALQLFF. The CDR3 DNA is TGTGCCTGGAGTGTAAAACGGGAGGCCCTCCAGTTGTTCTTC.